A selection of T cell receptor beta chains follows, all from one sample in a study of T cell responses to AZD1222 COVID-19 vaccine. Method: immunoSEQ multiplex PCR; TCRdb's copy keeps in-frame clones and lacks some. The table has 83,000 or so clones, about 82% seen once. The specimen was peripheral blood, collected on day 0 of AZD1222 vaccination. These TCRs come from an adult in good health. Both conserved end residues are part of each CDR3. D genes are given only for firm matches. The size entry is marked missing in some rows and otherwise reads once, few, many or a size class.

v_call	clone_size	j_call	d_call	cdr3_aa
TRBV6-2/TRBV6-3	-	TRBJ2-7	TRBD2	CASSEQVPGLPREQYF
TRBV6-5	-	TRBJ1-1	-	CASSYSKSTPNTEAFF
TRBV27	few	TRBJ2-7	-	CASGRSSVHEQYF
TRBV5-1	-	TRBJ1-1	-	CASSPMGGPNTEAFF
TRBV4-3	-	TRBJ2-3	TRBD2	CASSRIAGVSTDTQYF
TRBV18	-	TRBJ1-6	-	CASSPRQGTSPLHF
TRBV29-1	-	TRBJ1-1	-	CSGANTEAFF
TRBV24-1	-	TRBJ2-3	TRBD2	CATSDYGAGGGDTQYF
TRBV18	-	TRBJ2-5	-	CASSPFQGSGDLGETQYF
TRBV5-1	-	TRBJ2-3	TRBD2	CASSTPSGRTDTQYF
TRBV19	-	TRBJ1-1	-	CASSISISGNTEAFF
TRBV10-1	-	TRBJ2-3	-	CASSESGVDTQYF
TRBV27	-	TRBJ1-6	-	CATSEGPAANSPLHF
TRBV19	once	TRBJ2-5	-	CASSTRFQETQYF
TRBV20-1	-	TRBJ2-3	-	CSATGGALQYF
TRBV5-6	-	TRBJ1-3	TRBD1	CASSLVGQGTGNTIYF
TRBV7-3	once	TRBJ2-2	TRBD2	CASSLSGTSGKHPFTGELFF
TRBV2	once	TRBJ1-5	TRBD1	CASQRQGPNQPQHF
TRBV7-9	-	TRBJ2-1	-	CASSSQGFNNEQFF
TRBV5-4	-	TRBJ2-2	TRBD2	CASSLASGSSGELFF
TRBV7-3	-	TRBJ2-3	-	CASMDLTLGTQYF
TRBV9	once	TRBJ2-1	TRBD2	CASSVAPLSGDLYNEQFF
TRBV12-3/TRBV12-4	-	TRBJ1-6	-	CASSYDADSPLHF
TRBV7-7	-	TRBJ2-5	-	CASSLAAYETQYF
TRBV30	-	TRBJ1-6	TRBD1	CAWSWTGRDSPLHF
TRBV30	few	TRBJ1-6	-	CAWSPLTGSSYNSPLHF
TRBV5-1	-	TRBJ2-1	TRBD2	CASSLETSGNEQFF